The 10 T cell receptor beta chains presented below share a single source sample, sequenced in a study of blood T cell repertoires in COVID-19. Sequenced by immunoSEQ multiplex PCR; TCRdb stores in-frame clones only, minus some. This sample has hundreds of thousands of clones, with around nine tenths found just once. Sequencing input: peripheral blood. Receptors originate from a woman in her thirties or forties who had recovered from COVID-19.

CDR3 DNA: TGTGCCAGTAGTATCCGGGGTCCTCTAGCGGGAGGGCAGTATTTT. Its protein product is CASSIRGPLAGGQYF. The rearrangement uses TRBV19 and TRBJ2-3; 11 positions match TRBD2. CDR1 is LNHDA and CDR2 is SQIVND in the germline V gene (reference sequence). Trimming cost V 3 bases and J 11 bases; bases outside gene matches: 10. The CDR3 is made up of 15 amino acids. Filled out from reference TRBV19 and TRBJ2-3, the complete variable domain reads DGGITQSPKYLFRKEGQNVTLSCEQNLNHDAMYWYRQDPGQGLRLIYYSQIVNDFQKGDIAEGYSVSREKKESFPLTVTSAQKNPTAFYLCASSIRGPLAGGQYFGPGTRLTVL.

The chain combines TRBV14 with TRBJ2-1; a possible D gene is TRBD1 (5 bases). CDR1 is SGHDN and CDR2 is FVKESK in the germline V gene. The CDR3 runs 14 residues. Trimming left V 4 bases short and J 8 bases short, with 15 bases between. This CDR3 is CASSPLGRVDEQFF. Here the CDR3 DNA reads TGTGCCAGCAGCCCCTTGGGCAGGGTCGATGAGCAGTTCTTC.

The DNA for the CDR3 is TGCGCCAGCAGCTTACAGGGGGCCATCATAGGCTACACCTTC. Amino acids: CASSLQGAIIGYTF. J is TRBJ1-2 and V is TRBV5-1; 9 bases are a match to TRBD1. In germline, CDR1 is SGHRS, CDR2 YFSETQ. CDR3 length equals 14 residues. The trim removed 2 bases at V and 8 bases at J, leaving 7 bases unmatched. The complete variable domain, with remaining parts taken from reference TRBV5-1 and TRBJ1-2, reads KAGVTQTPRYLIKTRGQQVTLSCSPISGHRSVSWYQQTPGQGLQFLFEYFSETQRNKGNFPGRFSGRQFSNSRSEMNVSTLELGDSALYLCASSLQGAIIGYTFGSGTRLTVV.

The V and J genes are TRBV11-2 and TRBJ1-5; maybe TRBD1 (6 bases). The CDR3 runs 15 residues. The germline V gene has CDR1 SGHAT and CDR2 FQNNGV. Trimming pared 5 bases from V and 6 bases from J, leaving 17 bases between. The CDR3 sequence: CASSPGGQGSQPQHF. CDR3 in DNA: TGTGCCAGCAGCCCCGGGGGGCAGGGAAGTCAGCCCCAGCATTTT.

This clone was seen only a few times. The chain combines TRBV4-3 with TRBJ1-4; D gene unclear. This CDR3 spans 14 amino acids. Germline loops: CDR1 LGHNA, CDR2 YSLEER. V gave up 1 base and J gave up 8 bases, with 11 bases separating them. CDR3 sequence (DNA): TGCGCCAGCAGCCAAGGATCGTCGGGGGAAAAACTGTTTTTT. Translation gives CASSQGSSGEKLFF.

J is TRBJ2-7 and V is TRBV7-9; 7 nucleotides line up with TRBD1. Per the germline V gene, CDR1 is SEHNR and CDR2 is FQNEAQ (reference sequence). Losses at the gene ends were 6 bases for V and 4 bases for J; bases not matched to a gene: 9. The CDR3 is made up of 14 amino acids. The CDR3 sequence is CASSTRDREYEQYF. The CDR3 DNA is TGTGCCAGCAGTACTAGGGACAGAGAGTACGAGCAGTACTTC.

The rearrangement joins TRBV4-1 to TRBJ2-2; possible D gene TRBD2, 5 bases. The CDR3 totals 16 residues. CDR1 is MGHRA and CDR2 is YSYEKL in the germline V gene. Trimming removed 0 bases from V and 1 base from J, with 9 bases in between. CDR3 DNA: TGCGCCAGCAGCCAAGAGGGAGCAGGGAACACCGGGGAGCTGTTTTTT. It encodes CASSQEGAGNTGELFF.

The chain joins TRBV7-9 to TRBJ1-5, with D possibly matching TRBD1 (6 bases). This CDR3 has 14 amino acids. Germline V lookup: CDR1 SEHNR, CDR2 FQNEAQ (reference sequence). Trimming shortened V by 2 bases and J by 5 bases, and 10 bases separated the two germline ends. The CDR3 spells CASSLKAGDQPQHF. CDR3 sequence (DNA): TGTGCCAGCAGCTTAAAAGCAGGGGATCAGCCCCAGCATTTT.

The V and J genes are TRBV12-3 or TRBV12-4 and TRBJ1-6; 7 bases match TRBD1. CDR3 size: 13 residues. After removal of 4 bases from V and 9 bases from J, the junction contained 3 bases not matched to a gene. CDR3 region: CASSSNRGSPLHF. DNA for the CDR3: TGTGCCAGCAGTTCAAACAGGGGTTCACCCCTCCACTTT.

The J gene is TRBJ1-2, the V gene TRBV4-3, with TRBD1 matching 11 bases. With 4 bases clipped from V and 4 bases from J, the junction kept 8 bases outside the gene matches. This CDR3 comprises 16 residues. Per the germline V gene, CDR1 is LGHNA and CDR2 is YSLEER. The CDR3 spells CASSPSGQGGAYGYTF. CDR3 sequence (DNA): TGCGCCAGCAGCCCGTCGGGACAGGGGGGGGCCTATGGCTACACCTTC.